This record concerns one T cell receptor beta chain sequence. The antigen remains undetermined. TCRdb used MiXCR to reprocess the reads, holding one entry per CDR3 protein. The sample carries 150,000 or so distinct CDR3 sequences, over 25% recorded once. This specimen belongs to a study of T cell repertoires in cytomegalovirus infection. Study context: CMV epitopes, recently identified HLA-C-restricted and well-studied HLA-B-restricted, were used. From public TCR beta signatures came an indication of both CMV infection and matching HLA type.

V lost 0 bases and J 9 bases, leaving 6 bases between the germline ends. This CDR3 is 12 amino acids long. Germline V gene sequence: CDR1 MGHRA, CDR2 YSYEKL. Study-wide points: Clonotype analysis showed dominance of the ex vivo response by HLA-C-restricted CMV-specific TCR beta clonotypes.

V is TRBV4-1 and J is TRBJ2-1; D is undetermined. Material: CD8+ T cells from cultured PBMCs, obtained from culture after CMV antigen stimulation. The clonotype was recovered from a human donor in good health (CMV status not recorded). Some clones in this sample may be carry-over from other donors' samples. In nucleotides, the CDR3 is TGCGCCAGCAGCCAAGAGGTCCTTGAGCAGTTCTTC. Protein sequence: CASSQEVLEQFF.